This T cell receptor (beta chain) was identified during a study of vaccination and CD4 T cells after COVID-19. Study-wide context: Convalescent patients, SARS-CoV-2 positive by nasal swab PCR, comprised eight to ten mild cases and one severe case. The authors exposed cells to overlapping spike peptides derived from SARS-CoV-2, HCoV-NL63, HCoV-OC43 and HCoV-229E.

Overall study results and limits: The median SARS-CoV-2-reactive clonotype number increased from roughly 19 to 38, without statistical significance.

Described treatment: approximately 9-day PBMC culture with coronavirus spike peptide pools or control peptides (ViraFEST assay). The V end lost 8 bases, the J end lost 0 bases, and 17 bases lay between the germline ends. The CDR3 extends over 16 amino acids. CDR1 and CDR2 (germline): MNHNS, SASEGT. This clonotype turned up a few times. The antigen is unknown. The study sequenced cultured CD4+ T cell DNA using the Oncomine TCR Beta short-read assay. The authors extracted genomic DNA from cultured CD4+ T cells. TCRdb re-analysed the PCR reads in MiXCR, keeping a single row per CDR3 protein. Of approximately 12,000 distinct CDR3 sequences in the sample, around two fifths were seen once.

The sequence derives from a human donor with COVID-19. The specimen was cultured CD4+ T cells from blood. The gene calls are TRBV6-1 and TRBJ1-3; no firm D call. CDR3 amino acids: CASSESGVNSGNTIYF. CDR3 nucleotide sequence: TGTGCCAGCTCGGAGAGCGGAGTTAACTCTGGAAACACCATATATTTT.